The clone carrying this T cell receptor beta chain has a single count. Its target is not known. The data were obtained in a study of cytomegalovirus exposure and HLA in healthy donors. Study information: Out of 398 genotyped donors, less than 85% belonged to the Caucasian-associated ancestry cluster.

Amplification used 60 Vbeta primers and 13 Jbeta primers. The table came from immunoSEQ multiplex PCR; TCRdb's copy has only in-frame clones and leaves some out. The table shows about 120,000 clones, with around a tenth occurring only once. Study observations and caveats: Earlier findings revealed that most TCR beta V segments proved productive either about 90% or about 30% of the time. Some highly shared sequence variants likely arose as a pipeline artifact.

This receptor was identified in a man in his thirties or forties in good health and CMV-seronegative. The sequenced sample consisted of PBMCs.

The CDR3: CASSLAGGNAKNIQYF. CDR3 nucleotides: TGCGCCAGCAGCTTGGCAGGGGGCAATGCCAAAAACATTCAGTACTTC. The rearrangement uses TRBV5-1 and TRBJ2-4; 8 nucleotides align to TRBD1. Germline CDR1 is SGHRS and CDR2 is YFSETQ. This CDR3 spans 16 amino acids. The V segment lost 0 bases and the J segment 1 base; nucleotides outside the gene matches: 3.